These 6 T cell receptor beta chains originate from one sample sequenced in a study of T cell responses to AZD1222 COVID-19 vaccine. Some clones are missing from TCRdb's copy, which holds only in-frame ones; the method was immunoSEQ multiplex PCR. The sample contains 90,000 to 120,000 clones, 80% to 95% of which appear only once. Sample: peripheral blood, taken on day 0 of AZD1222 vaccination. These receptors came from an adult in good health.

This chain connects TRBV6-1 to TRBJ2-7; the match to TRBD1 covers 7 bases. The CDR3 contains 14 residues. CDR1 and CDR2 from the germline V gene are MNHNS and SASEGT. V shed 3 bases and J 7 bases; nucleotides not matched to a gene: 9. In DNA, the CDR3 is TGTGCCAGCAGTGACAGGGACAGACATCGGGAGCAGTACTTC. Encoded protein: CASSDRDRHREQYF.

The V gene is TRBV4-2, the J gene TRBJ1-6; D gene ambiguous. V dropped 0 bases and J dropped 11 bases, with 8 bases sitting between them. The germline V gene has CDR1 LGHNA and CDR2 YNFKEQ. The CDR3 is made up of 13 amino acids. CDR3 amino acids: CASSQDERAPLHF. The CDR3 nucleotides are TGTGCCAGCAGCCAAGATGAAAGGGCACCCCTCCACTTT.

The J gene is TRBJ2-1, the V gene TRBV7-2; tentatively, D is TRBD2 (5 bases). Germline V gene sequence: CDR1 SGHTA, CDR2 FQGNSA. The CDR3 runs 14 residues. V gave up 1 base and J gave up 3 bases, with 7 bases separating them. The CDR3 DNA is TGTGCCAGCAGCTTAGAGAGGGTCTACAATGAGCAGTTCTTC. It encodes CASSLERVYNEQFF.

V and J are TRBV25-1 and TRBJ2-5; TRBD1 matches 8 bases. This CDR3 contains 14 residues. With V trimmed by 3 bases and J by 2 bases, 2 bases remained unmatched. CDR1 is MGHDK and CDR2 is SYGVNS in the germline V gene. The CDR3 DNA reads as TGTGCCAGCAGTGACGGGACAGGTCAAGAGACCCAGTACTTC. This sequence encodes CASSDGTGQETQYF. The full variable domain, in which reference TRBV25-1 and TRBJ2-5 provide the parts outside the CDR3, is EADIYQTPRYLVIGTGKKITLECSQTMGHDKMYWYQQDPGMELHLIHYSYGVNSTEKGDLSSESTVSRIRTEHFPLTLESARPSHTSQYLCASSDGTGQETQYFGPGTRLLVL.

The chain couples TRBV9 to TRBJ2-5, with D perhaps given as TRBD1 or TRBD2 (6 bases each). Germline CDR1 reads SGDLS; CDR2 reads YYNGEE. The CDR3 sequence is 15 residues long. V lost 0 bases and J lost 5, with 14 bases in between. The CDR3: CASSVGGRGDETQYF. The DNA of the CDR3 is TGTGCCAGCAGCGTAGGGGGGCGCGGGGACGAGACCCAGTACTTC.

This clone was detected only once. The chain employs TRBV11-2 and TRBJ2-7; 7 nucleotides align to TRBD2. Germline CDR1 is SGHAT and CDR2 is FQNNGV. CDR3 length: 15 residues. V shed 1 base, J shed 3 bases, and the junction held 6 bases outside the gene matches. Here the CDR3 DNA reads TGTGCCAGCAGCTTAGTGGGGGACTACCTCTACGAGCAGTACTTC. It yields the protein CASSLVGDYLYEQYF.